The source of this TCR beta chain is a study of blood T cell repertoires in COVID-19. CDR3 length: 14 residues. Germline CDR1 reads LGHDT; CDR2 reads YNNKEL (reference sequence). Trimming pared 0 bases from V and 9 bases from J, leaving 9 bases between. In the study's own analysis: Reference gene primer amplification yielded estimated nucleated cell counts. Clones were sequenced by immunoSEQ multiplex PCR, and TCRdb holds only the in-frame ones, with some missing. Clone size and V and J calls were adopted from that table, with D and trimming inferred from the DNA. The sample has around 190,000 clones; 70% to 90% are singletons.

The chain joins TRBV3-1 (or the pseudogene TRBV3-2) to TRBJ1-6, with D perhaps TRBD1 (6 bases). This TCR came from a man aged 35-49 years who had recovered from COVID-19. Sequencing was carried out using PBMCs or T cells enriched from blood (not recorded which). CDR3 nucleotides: TGTGCCAGCAGCCAAGACAGGGGCGGTTCACCCCTCCACTTT. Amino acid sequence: CASSQDRGGSPLHF.